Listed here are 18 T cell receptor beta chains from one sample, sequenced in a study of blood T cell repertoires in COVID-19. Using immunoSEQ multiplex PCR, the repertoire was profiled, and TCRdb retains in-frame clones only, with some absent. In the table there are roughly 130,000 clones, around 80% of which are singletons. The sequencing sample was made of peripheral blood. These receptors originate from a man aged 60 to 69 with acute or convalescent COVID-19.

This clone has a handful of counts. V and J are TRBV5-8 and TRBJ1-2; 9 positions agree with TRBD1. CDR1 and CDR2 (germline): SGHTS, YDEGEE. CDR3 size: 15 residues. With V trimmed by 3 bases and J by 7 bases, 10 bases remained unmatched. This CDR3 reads CASSYRQGVMRGYTF. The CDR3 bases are TGTGCCAGCAGCTACCGACAGGGGGTAATGCGTGGCTACACCTTC.

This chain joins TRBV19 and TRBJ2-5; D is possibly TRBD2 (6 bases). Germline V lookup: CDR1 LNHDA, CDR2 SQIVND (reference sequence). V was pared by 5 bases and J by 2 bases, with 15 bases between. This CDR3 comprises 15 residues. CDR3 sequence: CASSPGGTEQETQYF. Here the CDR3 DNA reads TGTGCCAGTAGTCCTGGGGGGACGGAGCAAGAGACCCAGTACTTC.

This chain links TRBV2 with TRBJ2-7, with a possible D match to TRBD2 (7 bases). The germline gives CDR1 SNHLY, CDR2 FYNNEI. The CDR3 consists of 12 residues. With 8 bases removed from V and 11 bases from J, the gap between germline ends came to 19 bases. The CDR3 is CASHLGGGSKYF. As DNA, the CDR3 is TGTGCCAGCCATCTCGGGGGCGGGAGCAAGTACTTC.

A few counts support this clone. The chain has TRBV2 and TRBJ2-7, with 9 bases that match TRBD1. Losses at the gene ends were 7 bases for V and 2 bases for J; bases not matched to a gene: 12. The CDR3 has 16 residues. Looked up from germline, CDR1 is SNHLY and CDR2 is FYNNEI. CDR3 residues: CASKGPGTGNPYEQYF. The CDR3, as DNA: TGTGCCAGCAAGGGTCCCGGGACAGGGAATCCCTACGAGCAGTACTTC.

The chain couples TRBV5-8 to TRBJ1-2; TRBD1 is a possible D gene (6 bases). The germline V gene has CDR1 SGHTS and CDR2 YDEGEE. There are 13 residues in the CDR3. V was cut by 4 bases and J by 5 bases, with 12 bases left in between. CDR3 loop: CASSPDRSYGYTF. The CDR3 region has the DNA TGTGCCAGCAGCCCAGACAGGTCGTATGGCTACACCTTC.

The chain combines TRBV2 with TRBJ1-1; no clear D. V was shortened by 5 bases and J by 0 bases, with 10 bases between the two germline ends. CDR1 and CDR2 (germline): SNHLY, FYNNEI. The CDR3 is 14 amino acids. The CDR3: CASSTGLMNTEAFF. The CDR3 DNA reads TGTGCCAGCAGTACTGGACTAATGAACACTGAAGCTTTCTTT.

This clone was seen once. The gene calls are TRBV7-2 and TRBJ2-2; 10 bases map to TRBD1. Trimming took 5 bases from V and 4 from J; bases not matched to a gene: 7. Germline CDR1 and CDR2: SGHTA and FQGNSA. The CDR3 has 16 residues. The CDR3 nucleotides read TGTGCCAGCAGCGGTGGGACAGGGGCCGGCACCGGGGAGCTGTTTTTT. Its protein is CASSGGTGAGTGELFF.

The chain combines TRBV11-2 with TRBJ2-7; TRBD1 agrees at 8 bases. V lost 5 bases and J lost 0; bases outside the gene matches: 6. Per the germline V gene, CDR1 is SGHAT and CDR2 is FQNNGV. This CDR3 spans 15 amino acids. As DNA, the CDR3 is TGTGCCAGCAGCGGAAGGACAGGGAGCTCCTACGAGCAGTACTTC. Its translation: CASSGRTGSSYEQYF.

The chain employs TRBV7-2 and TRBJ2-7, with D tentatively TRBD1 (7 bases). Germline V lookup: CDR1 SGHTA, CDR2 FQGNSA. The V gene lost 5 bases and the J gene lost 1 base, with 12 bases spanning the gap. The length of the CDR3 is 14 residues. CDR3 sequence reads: CASSLTGTSYEQYF. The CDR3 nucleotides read TGTGCCAGCAGCCTGACAGGGACTTCCTACGAGCAGTACTTC.

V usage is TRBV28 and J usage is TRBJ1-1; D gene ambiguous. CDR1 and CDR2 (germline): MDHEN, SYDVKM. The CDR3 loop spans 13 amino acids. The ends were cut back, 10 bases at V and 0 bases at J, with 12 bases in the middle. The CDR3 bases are TGTGCCATCCTTGGGAGGGTGAACACTGAAGCTTTCTTT. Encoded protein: CAILGRVNTEAFF.

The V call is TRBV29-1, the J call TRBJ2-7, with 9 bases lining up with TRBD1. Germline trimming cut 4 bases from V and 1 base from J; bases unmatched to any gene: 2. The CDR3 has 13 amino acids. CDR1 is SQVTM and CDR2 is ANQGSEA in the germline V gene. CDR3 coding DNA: TGCAGCGTTGCCGGGACAGGGTCCTACGAGCAGTACTTC. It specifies CSVAGTGSYEQYF.

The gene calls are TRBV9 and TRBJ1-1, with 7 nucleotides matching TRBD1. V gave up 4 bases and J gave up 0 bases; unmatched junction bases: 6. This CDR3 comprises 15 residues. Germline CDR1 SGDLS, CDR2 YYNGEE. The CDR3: CASSPTGALNTEAFF. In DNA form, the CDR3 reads TGTGCCAGCAGCCCAACAGGGGCCCTGAACACTGAAGCTTTCTTT.

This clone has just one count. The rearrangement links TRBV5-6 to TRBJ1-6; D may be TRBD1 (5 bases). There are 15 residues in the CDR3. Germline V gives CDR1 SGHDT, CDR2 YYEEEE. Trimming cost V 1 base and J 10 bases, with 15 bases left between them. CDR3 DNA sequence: TGTGCCAGCAGCTTGCAGGGCGTGAGTGGATCACCCCTCCACTTT. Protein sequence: CASSLQGVSGSPLHF.

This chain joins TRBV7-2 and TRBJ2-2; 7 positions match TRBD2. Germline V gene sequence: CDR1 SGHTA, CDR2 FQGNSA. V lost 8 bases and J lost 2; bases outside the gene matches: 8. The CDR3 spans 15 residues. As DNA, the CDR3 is TGTGCCAGCTCTTCTGGGGGGGGAAACACCGGGGAGCTGTTTTTT. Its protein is CASSSGGGNTGELFF.

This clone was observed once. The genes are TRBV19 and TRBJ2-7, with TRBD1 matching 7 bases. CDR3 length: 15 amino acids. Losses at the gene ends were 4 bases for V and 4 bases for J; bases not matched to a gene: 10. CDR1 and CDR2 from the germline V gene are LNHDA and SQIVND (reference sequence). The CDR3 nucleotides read TGTGCCAGTAGTACCCGACAGGGAACAAGGTACGAGCAGTACTTC. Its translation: CASSTRQGTRYEQYF.

The CDR3 sequence: CASSLLHRDQPQHF. The CDR3 bases are TGTGCCAGCTCACTCCTTCACAGGGATCAGCCCCAGCATTTT. This sequence joins TRBV18 and TRBJ1-5; D may be TRBD1 (6 bases). Germline CDR1 and CDR2: KGHSH and LQKENI. Trimming cost V 4 bases and J 5 bases, with 12 bases left between them. This CDR3 contains 14 residues.

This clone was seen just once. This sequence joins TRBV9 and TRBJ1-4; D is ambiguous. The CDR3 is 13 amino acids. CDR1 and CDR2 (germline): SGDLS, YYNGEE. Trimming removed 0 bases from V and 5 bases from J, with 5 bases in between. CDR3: CASSVAVNEKLFF. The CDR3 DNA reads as TGTGCCAGCAGCGTAGCGGTGAATGAAAAACTGTTTTTT. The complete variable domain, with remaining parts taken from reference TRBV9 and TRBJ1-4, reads DSGVTQTPKHLITATGQRVTLRCSPRSGDLSVYWYQQSLDQGLQFLIQYYNGEERAKGNILERFSAQQFPDLHSELNLSSLELGDSALYFCASSVAVNEKLFFGSGTQLSVL.

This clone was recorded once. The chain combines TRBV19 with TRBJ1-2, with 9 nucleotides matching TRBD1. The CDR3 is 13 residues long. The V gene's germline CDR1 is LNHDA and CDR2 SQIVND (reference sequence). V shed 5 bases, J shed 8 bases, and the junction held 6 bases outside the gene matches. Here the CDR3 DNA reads TGTGCCAGTAGTGAGGACAGGGGAGGCGGCTACACCTTC. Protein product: CASSEDRGGGYTF. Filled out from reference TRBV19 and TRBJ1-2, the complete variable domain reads DGGITQSPKYLFRKEGQNVTLSCEQNLNHDAMYWYRQDPGQGLRLIYYSQIVNDFQKGDIAEGYSVSREKKESFPLTVTSAQKNPTAFYLCASSEDRGGGYTFGSGTRLTVV.